These 5 T cell receptor beta chains were all obtained from the same sample, sequenced in a study of T cells in Graves' hyperthyroidism and ophthalmopathy. Regions amplified from RNA transcripts were the TCR beta CDR3 regions. During a first-round RT-PCR of the TCR CDR3, the HTBI primer set was used. TCRdb re-derived calls from the multiplex PCR reads in MiXCR, one entry per CDR3 protein. The repertoire holds about 400,000 distinct CDR3 sequences, with over 10% as singletons. Material for sequencing was blood. The receptors originated from a woman in her late teens or twenties with Graves' hyperthyroidism.

This clonotype was recorded many times. This chain uses TRBV6-1 with TRBJ2-5; 9 bases align to TRBD2. Germline trimming cut 5 bases from V and 0 bases from J; bases unmatched to any gene: 7. CDR3 length equals 16 residues. The germline V gene has CDR1 MNHNS and CDR2 SASEGT. The DNA for the CDR3 is TGTGCCAGCAGTACCCGACTAGCGGAGAACCAAGAGACCCAGTACTTC. Amino acids: CASSTRLAENQETQYF.

This clonotype was detected only a few times. This chain connects TRBV20-1 to TRBJ2-7, with a possible D match to TRBD2 (5 bases). The CDR3 is 13 residues long. The V end was cut by 0 bases, the J end by 5 bases, with 11 bases between. The germline V gene has CDR1 DFQATT and CDR2 SNEGSKA (reference sequence). CDR3 loop: CSARDASTHEQYF. CDR3 bases: TGCAGTGCTAGAGATGCTAGCACCCACGAGCAGTACTTC.

This clonotype was observed many times. The CDR3 region is CASSYESSGTNEQFF. For the CDR3, the DNA is TGTGCCAGCAGTTACGAGTCTAGCGGGACGAATGAGCAGTTCTTC. This chain links TRBV6-2 or TRBV6-3 with TRBJ2-1; 9 bases are shared with TRBD2. V shed 2 bases and J 7 bases; nucleotides not matched to a gene: 6. The length of the CDR3 is 15 residues. Germline lookup yields CDR1 MNHEY and CDR2 SVGEGT.

This clonotype was counted at least ten times. V usage is TRBV4-1 and J usage is TRBJ1-2, with TRBD1 identical over 7 bases. The CDR3 consists of 15 residues. With 4 bases clipped from V and 6 bases from J, the junction kept 11 bases outside the gene matches. Germline assignment: CDR1 MGHRA and CDR2 YSYEKL. CDR3 DNA sequence: TGCGCCAGCAGCCGAATCCCCGACAGGGAAAATGGCTACACCTTC. It encodes CASSRIPDRENGYTF.

At least ten counts were recorded for this clonotype. The J gene is TRBJ1-5, the V gene TRBV28, with D possibly matching TRBD1 (5 bases). Germline V CDR1 and CDR2: MDHEN, SYDVKM. There are 20 residues in the CDR3. Trimming shortened V by 6 bases and J by 4 bases, and 31 bases separated the two germline ends. Written as DNA, the CDR3 is TGTGCCAGCAGCCTACAGATCCGGACACGGCCGGGAGTTTTTAATCAGCCCCAGCATTTT. This translates into CASSLQIRTRPGVFNQPQHF.